The TCR beta chain under discussion was sequenced for a study of technical replicates of blood from a few donors. TCRdb's table, derived via immunoSEQ multiplex PCR, lists solely in-frame clones and lacks some. Seen here are tens of thousands of clones, 85% to 95% observed once, and the top ten hold around 0.25%. The V segment lost 4 bases and the J segment 6 bases; nucleotides outside the gene matches: 11. This CDR3 spans 16 amino acids. Per germline, CDR1 SGHRS and CDR2 YFSETQ. The sequence came from a human donor in good health. The sequenced material came from T cells isolated from PBMCs. This sequence joins TRBV5-1 and TRBJ2-1; TRBD2 matches at 9 bases. The chain's CDR3 is CASSAGPSGAANEQFF. CDR3 nucleotide sequence: TGCGCCAGCAGCGCGGGGCCTAGCGGGGCTGCCAATGAGCAGTTCTTC.